Each of the 2 T cell receptor beta chains below was sequenced from the same sample in a study of shared clonotypes between healthy human individuals. CD45RO-negative cells were positively selected for CCR7, leaving out terminally differentiated effector memory CD45RA+ cells. Method: immunoSEQ multiplex PCR; TCRdb's copy keeps in-frame clones and lacks some. The data hold about 590,000 clones, with around 95% observed a single time. What was sequenced was naive CD8+ T cells sorted from blood. The receptors were gathered from a woman aged 25 to 39 in good health.

The gene calls are TRBV7-9 and TRBJ2-3; maybe TRBD2 (5 bases). Between the trimmed V and J ends, which lost 5 bases and 3 bases, there was a span of 21 bases. CDR1 is SEHNR, CDR2 FQNEAQ, per germline (reference sequence). The CDR3 is made up of 17 amino acids. In DNA, the CDR3 is TGTGCCAGCAGCCTCCCTCGTACGTGGGAGAAGACAGATACGCAGTATTTT. It encodes CASSLPRTWEKTDTQYF. Based on the CDR3 plus reference TRBV7-9 and TRBJ2-3, the full variable domain is DTGVSQNPRHKITKRGQNVTFRCDPISEHNRLYWYRQTLGQGPEFLTYFQNEAQLEKSRLLSDRFSAERPKGSFSTLEIQRTEQGDSAMYLCASSLPRTWEKTDTQYFGPGTRLTVL.

This clone was recorded only once. The rearrangement uses TRBV15 and TRBJ1-4, with no clear D. Germline V gene data show CDR1 as LNHNV and CDR2 as YYDKDF (reference sequence). Trimming removed 3 bases from V and 5 bases from J, with 16 bases in between. The CDR3 is 16 amino acids. Here the CDR3 reads CATSSHLLGINEKLFF. Written as DNA, the CDR3 is TGTGCCACCAGCAGCCACCTTCTGGGGATCAATGAAAAACTGTTTTTT.